This T cell receptor beta chain was obtained from a study of T cell responses to AZD1222 COVID-19 vaccine. General study results and limits: Spike-specific TCR breadth and depth went up after people got two AZD1222 doses.

Germline trimming cut 7 bases from V and 1 base from J; bases unmatched to any gene: 6. The CDR3 loop spans 14 amino acids. Germline V gives CDR1 MDHEN, CDR2 SYDVKM. Concerning this clone: Its cognate antigen is unknown.

Clones were sequenced by immunoSEQ multiplex PCR, and TCRdb holds only the in-frame ones, with some missing. The sample records 150,000 or so clones, 85% to 95% being singletons. Specimen: peripheral blood, collected 28 days after the second AZD1222 dose. The receptor was derived from an adult who received the AZD1222 COVID-19 vaccine. The chain employs TRBV28 and TRBJ1-1, with TRBD1 identical over 7 bases. This chain's CDR3 is CASTPGGANTEAFF. The CDR3 bases are TGTGCCAGCACACCAGGGGGGGCGAACACTGAAGCTTTCTTT. Full variable domain (outside the CDR3, taken from reference TRBV28 and TRBJ1-1): DVKVTQSSRYLVKRTGEKVFLECVQDMDHENMFWYRQDPGLGLRLIYFSYDVKMKEKGDIPEGYSVSREKKERFSLILESASTNQTSMYLCASTPGGANTEAFFGQGTRLTVV.